These 16 T cell receptor beta chains were sequenced from one sample in a study of T cell responses to AZD1222 COVID-19 vaccine. Method: immunoSEQ multiplex PCR; TCRdb's copy keeps in-frame clones and lacks some. In the table there are approximately 100,000 clones, 92% of which are singletons. Specimen: peripheral blood, collected on day 0 of AZD1222 vaccination. The receptor source for this set is an adult in good health.

The chain recombines TRBV6-5 with TRBJ2-7, with TRBD2 identical over 8 bases. Germline CDR1 and CDR2: MNHEY and SVGAGI. V was pared by 6 bases and J by 4 bases, with 8 bases of the junction left unmatched. The CDR3 consists of 14 residues. CDR3: CASRPGLERYEQYF. In DNA form, the CDR3 reads TGTGCCAGCAGACCGGGACTAGAGAGATACGAGCAGTACTTC.

CDR3 sequence reads: CASSLVGQVVSYEQYF. The CDR3 nucleotides are TGTGCCAGCAGCTTAGTTGGACAGGTGGTCTCCTACGAGCAGTACTTC. The rearrangement joins TRBV11-3 to TRBJ2-7; TRBD1 aligns across 7 bases. Unmatched junction bases numbered 6, after V lost 1 base and J lost 0 bases. The CDR3 totals 16 residues. Germline loops: CDR1 SGHNT, CDR2 YENEEA.

This clone was seen a single time. This chain connects TRBV19 to TRBJ2-5; no clear D. Germline-derived CDR1 and CDR2 are LNHDA and SQIVND (reference sequence). The CDR3 runs to 13 residues. V shed 7 bases and J shed 0 bases, with 9 bases lying between them. CDR3 DNA: TGTGCCAGTAAATTTTCGTACCAAGAGACCCAGTACTTC. Its translation: CASKFSYQETQYF.

The chain recombines TRBV6-5 with TRBJ2-3, with D possibly called TRBD1 or TRBD2 (5 bases each). The CDR3 is 13 residues long. Germline lookup yields CDR1 MNHEY and CDR2 SVGAGI. V lost 8 bases and J lost 3, with 12 bases in between. The CDR3 DNA reads TGTGCCAGCTTAACATGGGGGACAGATACGCAGTATTTT. This sequence encodes CASLTWGTDTQYF.

This chain connects TRBV11-2 to TRBJ2-7, with 9 bases matching TRBD1. The CDR3 runs 13 residues. The V and J ends lost 7 bases and 7 bases, in that order; junction bases with no gene match: 8. Germline V gene data show CDR1 as SGHAT and CDR2 as FQNNGV. The CDR3, as DNA: TGTGCCAGCACCAGGACAGGGGCTGGAGAGCAGTACTTC. This translates into CASTRTGAGEQYF.

This chain joins TRBV7-3 and TRBJ2-5; D is ambiguous. Germline CDR1 SGHTA, CDR2 FQGTGA. The CDR3 runs 15 residues. V was clipped by 1 base and J by 1 base, with 10 bases between them. For the CDR3, the DNA is TGTGCCAGCAGCTTAATCGTTGGGCCCCAAGAGACCCAGTACTTC. It specifies CASSLIVGPQETQYF.

V and J are TRBV5-8 and TRBJ1-1; D is unresolved. Germline lookup yields CDR1 SGHTS and CDR2 YDEGEE. With 1 base removed from V and 10 bases from J, the gap between germline ends came to 5 bases. This CDR3 is 10 amino acids long. The chain's CDR3 is CASSLSTAFF. The CDR3 DNA is TGTGCCAGCAGCTTGAGTACAGCTTTCTTT.

The chain recombines TRBV2 with TRBJ2-7, with a possible D match to TRBD1 (6 bases). The V and J ends lost 5 bases and 5 bases respectively, with 10 bases between them. The V gene's germline CDR1 is SNHLY and CDR2 FYNNEI. This CDR3 spans 12 amino acids. Written as DNA, the CDR3 is TGTGCCAGCAGTTACAGGGAACACGAGCAGTACTTC. Its protein is CASSYREHEQYF.

The chain couples TRBV18 to TRBJ2-7; 10 bases align to TRBD1. The junction had 6 bases not matched to a gene; V was cut back by 5 bases and J by 5 bases. Germline V gene data show CDR1 as KGHSH and CDR2 as LQKENI. This CDR3 is built from 14 residues. CDR3 DNA sequence: TGTGCCAGCTCATCCGGGACAGGGGTCCACGAGCAGTACTTC. Translating gives CASSSGTGVHEQYF. Full variable domain (remainder filled in from reference TRBV18 and TRBJ2-7): NAGVMQNPRHLVRRRGQEARLRCSPMKGHSHVYWYRQLPEEGLKFMVYLQKENIIDESGMPKERFSAEFPKEGPSILRIQQVVRGDSAAYFCASSSGTGVHEQYFGPGTRLTVT.

This chain links TRBV27 with TRBJ2-2; 7 nucleotides line up with TRBD2. Germline trimming cut 6 bases from V and 7 bases from J; bases unmatched to any gene: 11. CDR3 size: 15 residues. Germline V gene lookup returns CDR1 MNHEY and CDR2 SMNVEV (reference sequence). The CDR3 bases are TGTGCCAGCAGCCCTTGGGGGGGGTTGGTCGGGGAGCTGTTTTTT. This encodes CASSPWGGLVGELFF.

The V and J genes are TRBV25-1 and TRBJ1-5; no clear D. Between the trimmed V and J ends, which lost 1 base and 0 bases, there was a span of 10 bases. The germline V gene encodes CDR1 MGHDK and CDR2 SYGVNS. The CDR3 spans 16 residues. CDR3: CASSESPGNSNQPQHF. The CDR3 DNA follows: TGTGCCAGCAGTGAATCGCCGGGAAATAGCAATCAGCCCCAGCATTTT. Supplemented by reference TRBV25-1 and TRBJ1-5, the full variable domain reads EADIYQTPRYLVIGTGKKITLECSQTMGHDKMYWYQQDPGMELHLIHYSYGVNSTEKGDLSSESTVSRIRTEHFPLTLESARPSHTSQYLCASSESPGNSNQPQHFGDGTRLSIL.

V gene TRBV10-3 combines with J gene TRBJ2-7; D gene uncertain. CDR1 is ENHRY and CDR2 is SYGVKD in the germline V gene. This CDR3 contains 13 residues. V lost 8 bases and J lost 1, with 12 bases in between. CDR3 coding DNA: TGTGCCATCGGTGGTGAGTTTTCCTACGAGCAGTACTTC. Translation gives CAIGGEFSYEQYF.

V and J are TRBV7-2 and TRBJ1-5; possible D gene TRBD1, 5 bases. The V end lost 1 base, the J end lost 5 bases, and 12 bases lay between the germline ends. Germline V lookup: CDR1 SGHTA, CDR2 FQGNSA. The CDR3 sequence is 15 residues long. DNA of the CDR3: TGTGCCAGCAGCTTAGATTGGGACTCATATCAGCCCCAGCATTTT. This translates into CASSLDWDSYQPQHF.

J is TRBJ2-1 and V is TRBV5-1, with no clear D. V was cut by 5 bases and J by 8 bases, with 20 bases left in between. Germline V gives CDR1 SGHRS, CDR2 YFSETQ. The CDR3 runs 15 residues. In DNA, the CDR3 is TGCGCCAGCAGACGTGGGATCGCGACTGTGGATGAGCAGTTCTTC. It yields the protein CASRRGIATVDEQFF.

J is TRBJ2-5 and V is TRBV27; tentative D call: TRBD2 (6 bases). CDR3 size: 13 residues. The germline V gene encodes CDR1 MNHEY and CDR2 SMNVEV (reference sequence). Trimming left V 5 bases short and J 2 bases short, with 9 bases between. DNA for the CDR3: TGTGCCAGCAGTCCGGCGGGACAAGAGACCCAGTACTTC. It is translated as CASSPAGQETQYF.

V usage is TRBV10-3 and J usage is TRBJ2-3; a weak D match, TRBD1 (6 bases). Germline V CDR1 and CDR2: ENHRY, SYGVKD. CDR3 length: 14 amino acids. The germline V and J ends were trimmed by 8 bases and 2 bases, with 14 bases remaining between them. The CDR3 DNA follows: TGTGCCATCTTAGGGGGACCTCTCACAGATACGCAGTATTTT. Translation gives CAILGGPLTDTQYF.